These 5 T cell receptor beta chains were sequenced from one sample in a study of beta chain features in type 1 diabetes. Isolated RNA was reverse transcribed in full, so expressed TCRB transcripts were sequenced. Profiled with immunoSEQ multiplex PCR; TCRdb holds only in-frame clones, not every one. The sample lists hundreds of thousands of clones, around 12% occurring once. Sequenced sample: naive CD4+ T cells from blood. These receptors came from a man aged 18-30 years in good health.

V is TRBV11-1 and J is TRBJ2-2, with 8 positions matching TRBD1. From germline, CDR1 is SGHAT and CDR2 FQDESV (reference sequence). The CDR3 has 17 residues. Germline trimming cut 2 bases from V and 1 base from J; bases unmatched to any gene: 6. CDR3 loop: CASSLLTGTGNTGELFF. The CDR3 DNA follows: TGTGCCAGCAGCTTACTGACCGGGACAGGGAACACCGGGGAGCTGTTTTTT. The full variable domain, its missing parts supplied by reference TRBV11-1 and TRBJ2-2, is EAEVAQSPRYKITEKSQAVAFWCDPISGHATLYWYRQILGQGPELLVQFQDESVVDDSQLPKDRFSAERLKGVDSTLKIQPAELGDSAMYLCASSLLTGTGNTGELFFGEGSRLTVL.

The chain employs TRBV6-5 and TRBJ2-3; no reliable D call. V was pared by 2 bases and J by 2 bases, with 8 bases between. Germline V CDR1 and CDR2: MNHEY, SVGAGI. The CDR3 sequence is 14 residues long. The CDR3 loop reads CASSYRDYTDTQYF. As DNA, the CDR3 is TGTGCCAGCAGTTACAGAGATTACACAGATACGCAGTATTTT.

This clone occurred a few times. The chain employs TRBV28 and TRBJ2-7, with 9 bases identical to TRBD1. There are 15 residues in the CDR3. The ends lost 3 bases at V and 7 bases at J; junction bases unmatched: 10. Germline V gene lookup returns CDR1 MDHEN and CDR2 SYDVKM. The CDR3 DNA reads as TGTGCCAGCAGTTTGGCGGGACAGGGAGGAGAAGAGCAGTACTTC. Its protein product is CASSLAGQGGEEQYF.

This clone has only a few counts. The V and J genes are TRBV7-3 and TRBJ2-1; 9 bases are a match to TRBD2. CDR1 is SGHTA and CDR2 is FQGTGA in the germline V gene. Trimming at V came to 5 bases and at J to 7 bases, leaving 9 bases not matched to a gene. This CDR3 has 15 amino acids. CDR3 DNA sequence: TGTGCCAGCAGCCCGAGAGCGGGGGGCCGGAATGAGCAGTTCTTC. It encodes CASSPRAGGRNEQFF.

The table lists this clone with a few counts. V and J are TRBV9 and TRBJ1-5; the D gene is possibly TRBD1 (6 bases). Germline V gene data show CDR1 as SGDLS and CDR2 as YYNGEE. CDR3 length: 14 amino acids. Trimming took off 3 bases at V and 3 bases at J, with 10 bases between the two ends. In DNA, the CDR3 is TGTGCCAGCAGCGCGGGACAAAACAATCAGCCCCAGCATTTT. Its protein product is CASSAGQNNQPQHF. Complete variable domain (other parts from reference TRBV9 and TRBJ1-5): DSGVTQTPKHLITATGQRVTLRCSPRSGDLSVYWYQQSLDQGLQFLIQYYNGEERAKGNILERFSAQQFPDLHSELNLSSLELGDSALYFCASSAGQNNQPQHFGDGTRLSIL.